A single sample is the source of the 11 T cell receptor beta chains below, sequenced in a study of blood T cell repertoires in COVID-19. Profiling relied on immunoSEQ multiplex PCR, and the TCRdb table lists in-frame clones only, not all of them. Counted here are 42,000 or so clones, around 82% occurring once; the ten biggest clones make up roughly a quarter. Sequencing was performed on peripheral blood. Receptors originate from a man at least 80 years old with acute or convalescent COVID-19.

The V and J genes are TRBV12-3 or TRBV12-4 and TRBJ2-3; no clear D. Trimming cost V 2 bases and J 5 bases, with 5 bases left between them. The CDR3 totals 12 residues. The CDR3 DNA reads TGTGCCAGCAGTTTATCCGGAGATACGCAGTATTTT. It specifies CASSLSGDTQYF.

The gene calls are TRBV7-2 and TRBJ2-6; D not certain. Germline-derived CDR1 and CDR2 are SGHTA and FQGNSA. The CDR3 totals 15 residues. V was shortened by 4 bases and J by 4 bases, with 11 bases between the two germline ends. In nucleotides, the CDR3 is TGTGCCAGCAGCTCCCTCGGTTCCGGGGCCAACGTCCTGACTTTC. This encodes CASSSLGSGANVLTF.

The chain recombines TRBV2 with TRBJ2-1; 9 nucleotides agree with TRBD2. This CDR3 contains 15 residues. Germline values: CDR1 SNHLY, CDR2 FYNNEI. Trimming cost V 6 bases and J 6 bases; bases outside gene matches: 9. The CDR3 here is CASRGASGAVNEQFF. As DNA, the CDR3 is TGTGCCAGCAGGGGGGCTAGCGGGGCCGTCAATGAGCAGTTCTTC.

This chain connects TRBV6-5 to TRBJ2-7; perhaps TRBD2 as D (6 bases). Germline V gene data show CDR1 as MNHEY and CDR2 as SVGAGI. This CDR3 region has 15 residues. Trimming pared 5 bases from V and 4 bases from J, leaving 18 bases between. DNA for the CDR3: TGTGCCAGCAGTCCCACGAGGAGGGTAGGATACGAGCAGTACTTC. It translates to CASSPTRRVGYEQYF.

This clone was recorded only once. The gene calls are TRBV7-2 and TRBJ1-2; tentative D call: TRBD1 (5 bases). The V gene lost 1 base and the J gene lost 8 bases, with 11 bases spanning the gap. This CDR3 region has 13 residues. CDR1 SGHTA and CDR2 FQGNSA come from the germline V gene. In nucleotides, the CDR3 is TGTGCCAGCAGCTTAGGCTTCAGGGAAGGCTACACCTTC. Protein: CASSLGFREGYTF.

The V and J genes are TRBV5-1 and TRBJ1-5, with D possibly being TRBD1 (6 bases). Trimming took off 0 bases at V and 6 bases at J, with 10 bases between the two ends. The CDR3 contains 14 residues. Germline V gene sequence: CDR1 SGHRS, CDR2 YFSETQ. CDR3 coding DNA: TGCGCCAGCAGCTTGGCACAGGGAAGTCAGCCCCAGCATTTT. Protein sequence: CASSLAQGSQPQHF.

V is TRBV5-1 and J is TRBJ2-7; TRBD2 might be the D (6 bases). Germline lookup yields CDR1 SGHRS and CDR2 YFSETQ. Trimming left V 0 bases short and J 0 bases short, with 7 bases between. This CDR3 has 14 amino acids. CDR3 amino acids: CASSLETSSYEQYF. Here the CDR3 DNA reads TGCGCCAGCAGCTTGGAGACTAGCTCCTACGAGCAGTACTTC.

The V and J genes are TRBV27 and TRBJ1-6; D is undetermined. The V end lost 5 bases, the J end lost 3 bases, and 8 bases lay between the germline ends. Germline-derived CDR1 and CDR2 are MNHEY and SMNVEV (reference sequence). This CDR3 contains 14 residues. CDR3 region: CASSELLYNSPLHF. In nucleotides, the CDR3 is TGTGCCAGCAGTGAGTTGCTCTATAATTCACCCCTCCACTTT.

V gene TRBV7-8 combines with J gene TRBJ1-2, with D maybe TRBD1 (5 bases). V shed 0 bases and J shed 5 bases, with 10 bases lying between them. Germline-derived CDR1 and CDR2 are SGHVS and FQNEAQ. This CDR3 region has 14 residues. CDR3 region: CASSLAGVDYGYTF. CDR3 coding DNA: TGTGCCAGCAGCTTAGCAGGGGTGGATTATGGCTACACCTTC.

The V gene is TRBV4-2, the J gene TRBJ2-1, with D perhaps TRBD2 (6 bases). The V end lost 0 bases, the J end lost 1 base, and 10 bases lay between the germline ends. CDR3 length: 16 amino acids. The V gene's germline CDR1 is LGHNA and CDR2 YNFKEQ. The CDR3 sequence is CASSQDRAGSYNEQFF. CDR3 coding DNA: TGTGCCAGCAGCCAAGATAGGGCGGGATCCTACAATGAGCAGTTCTTC.

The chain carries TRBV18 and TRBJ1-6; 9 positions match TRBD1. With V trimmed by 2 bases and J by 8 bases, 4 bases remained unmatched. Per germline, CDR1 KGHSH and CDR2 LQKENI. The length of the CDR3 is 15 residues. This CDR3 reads CASSPGTGMDSPLHF. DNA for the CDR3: TGTGCCAGCTCACCAGGGACAGGGATGGATTCACCCCTCCACTTT.